The 5 T cell receptor beta chains in this list originate from one sample, sequenced in a study of CXCR3-negative and CXCR3-positive naive CD8 T cells. Which antigens these TCRs recognize remains unknown. Study observations and caveats: CXCR3-positive naive cells carried more hydrophobic TRB CDR3s than CXCR3-negative ones.

5' RACE with UMI labels generated the TRB cDNA libraries. TCRdb re-called the 5' RACE reads and catalogs CDR3 proteins one per entry, DNA excluded. Across about 150,000 distinct CDR3 sequences, the top ten clones capture 0.4% to 0.45% of the sample. The sequenced sample consisted of naive CXCR3+ CD8+ T cells from blood. The subset was: CD45RO-CCR7+CD27+CD95- naive CD8+ T cells expressing CXCR3 (TNR3+). These receptors were taken from a human donor in good health. Some clones in this sample may be carry-over from other donors' samples.

J is TRBJ2-5 and V is TRBV7-9; the D call of TRBD2 rests on TCRdb alone, since no DNA is present to check it. Germline V lookup: CDR1 SEHNR, CDR2 FQNEAQ (reference sequence). The CDR3 sequence is 12 residues long. This CDR3 is CASSTARETQYF.

The CDR3 loop is CASSEALVVSYNEQFF. The rearrangement uses TRBV9 and TRBJ2-1; TCRdb's assignment of TRBD2 cannot be checked, as there is no DNA. The CDR3 runs 16 residues. Germline V CDR1 and CDR2: SGDLS, YYNGEE.

This chain uses TRBV4-3 with TRBJ1-2. CDR1 is LGHNA, CDR2 YSLEER, per germline. The CDR3 is 16 residues long. The CDR3 is CASSQERENLYYGYTF.

This chain links TRBV5-5 with TRBJ2-5; the D call from TCRdb, TRBD1, cannot be confirmed without DNA. Germline V CDR1 and CDR2: SGHKS, YYEKEE (reference sequence). This CDR3 has 15 amino acids. CDR3 region: CASSLEPGVKETQYF.

This rearrangement joins TRBV5-5 to TRBJ2-1. The CDR3 loop spans 15 amino acids. Germline values: CDR1 SGHKS, CDR2 YYEKEE (reference sequence). CDR3 sequence: CASSVGRSSYNEQFF.